Listed here are 16 T cell receptor beta chains from one sample, sequenced in a study of T cell repertoires in cytomegalovirus infection. These receptors have no known antigen. TCRdb passed the reads through MiXCR, listing each CDR3 protein once. The data contain just over 450,000 distinct CDR3 sequences, under 55% of them seen just once; the ten biggest clones take up around 45%. Here the sequenced sample was cultured PBMCs, taken from culture after CMV antigen stimulation. These receptors came from a human donor in good health (CMV status not recorded). Some clones in this sample may be carry-over from other donors' samples.

Only a few counts were recorded for this clonotype. The genes are TRBV12-5 and TRBJ2-5, with TRBD2 matching 8 bases. The CDR3 contains 13 residues. CDR1 LGHNT and CDR2 FRNRAP come from the germline V gene. After removal of 3 bases from V and 4 bases from J, the junction contained 1 base not matched to a gene. CDR3 loop: CASGFGRGETQYF. In DNA, the CDR3 is TGTGCTAGTGGTTTCGGGAGGGGAGAGACCCAGTACTTC.

The chain carries TRBV5-6 and TRBJ2-7, with D possibly TRBD2 on 5 matching bases. The V gene's germline CDR1 is SGHDT and CDR2 YYEEEE. With 2 bases removed from V and 3 bases from J, the gap between germline ends came to 15 bases. This CDR3 region has 15 residues. The CDR3 protein is CASSLREGVGYEQYF. The CDR3 DNA follows: TGTGCCAGCAGCTTACGGGAAGGAGTCGGCTACGAGCAGTACTTC. Combining the CDR3 with reference TRBV5-6 and TRBJ2-7 gives the whole variable domain DAGVTQSPTHLIKTRGQQVTLRCSPKSGHDTVSWYQQALGQGPQFIFQYYEEEERQRGNFPDRFSGHQFPNYSSELNVNALLLGDSALYLCASSLREGVGYEQYFGPGTRLTVT.

V is TRBV5-4 and J is TRBJ2-3; possible D gene TRBD2, 5 bases. Per the germline V gene, CDR1 is SGHNT and CDR2 is YYREEE (reference sequence). The CDR3 is 16 residues long. Trimming shortened V by 2 bases and J by 0 bases, and 13 bases separated the two germline ends. The CDR3 DNA sequence: TGTGCCAGCAGCTTTACACTAGTTCCTAGCACAGATACGCAGTATTTT. Translation gives CASSFTLVPSTDTQYF.

In its sample, this clonotype was seen a few times. CDR3 sequence: CASSLVSDSNYGYTF. CDR3 coding DNA: TGTGCCAGCAGCTTAGTTTCCGACAGTAACTATGGCTACACCTTC. The chain joins TRBV7-2 to TRBJ1-2, with D possibly TRBD1 on 5 matching bases. The CDR3 totals 15 residues. Germline lookup yields CDR1 SGHTA and CDR2 FQGNSA. V lost 1 base to trimming and J lost 1 base, with 10 bases between them.

This chain connects TRBV27 to TRBJ1-1, with 7 bases aligning to TRBD1. V gave up 7 bases and J gave up 4 bases; unmatched junction bases: 9. Germline assignment: CDR1 MNHEY and CDR2 SMNVEV (reference sequence). The CDR3 is made up of 14 amino acids. The CDR3 reads CASTARGARTEAFF. The CDR3 DNA reads TGTGCCAGCACCGCCAGGGGGGCGCGCACTGAAGCTTTCTTT.

The genes are TRBV2 and TRBJ2-7, with D possibly TRBD2 on 5 matching bases. The germline CDR1 and CDR2 sequences are SNHLY and FYNNEI. This CDR3 is built from 15 residues. With 4 bases removed from V and 2 bases from J, the gap between germline ends came to 15 bases. CDR3 in amino acids: CASSASAAGTYEQYF. The CDR3 DNA follows: TGTGCCAGCAGTGCGTCGGCGGCGGGCACCTACGAGCAGTACTTC.

This clonotype was counted a few times. The J gene is TRBJ2-7, the V gene TRBV12-3 or TRBV12-4, with unresolved D. The CDR3 contains 13 residues. Trimming removed 4 bases from V and 3 bases from J, with 10 bases in between. The CDR3 spells CASSSPQVYEQYF. The CDR3 DNA is TGTGCCAGCAGTTCCCCCCAAGTCTACGAGCAGTACTTC.

The genes are TRBV7-9 and TRBJ2-1; 8 bases map to TRBD2. The CDR3 runs to 16 residues. The germline V gene has CDR1 SEHNR and CDR2 FQNEAQ (reference sequence). J lost 7 bases, V lost 2 bases, and 10 bases had no gene match. CDR3 sequence reads: CASSLNSGSRWNEQFF. The CDR3 DNA follows: TGTGCCAGCAGCTTAAACAGCGGGAGCAGGTGGAATGAGCAGTTCTTC.

The chain joins TRBV7-8 to TRBJ1-2; D might be TRBD1 (5 bases). The CDR3 consists of 11 residues. Trimming took off 1 base at V and 8 bases at J, with 5 bases between the two ends. Germline-derived CDR1 and CDR2 are SGHVS and FQNEAQ. The CDR3 nucleotides read TGTGCCAGCAGCTTAGGGGACGGCTACACCTTC. It codes for CASSLGDGYTF.

The rearrangement uses TRBV30 and TRBJ2-1; the D is unclear. The CDR3 totals 13 residues. CDR1 is GTSNPN and CDR2 is SVGIG in the germline V gene (reference sequence). V gave up 0 bases and J gave up 1 base, with 4 bases separating them. The CDR3 is CAWSVGSYNEQFF. The CDR3 region has the DNA TGTGCCTGGAGTGTCGGATCCTACAATGAGCAGTTCTTC.

The chain has TRBV18 and TRBJ1-1; D is uncertain. V lost 0 bases to trimming and J lost 0 bases, with 8 bases between them. Germline V CDR1 and CDR2: KGHSH, LQKENI. The CDR3 totals 15 residues. CDR3 sequence reads: CASSPPPTLNTEAFF. DNA for the CDR3: TGTGCCAGCTCACCACCCCCCACATTGAACACTGAAGCTTTCTTT.

In its sample, this clonotype was seen many times. The chain carries TRBV7-6 and TRBJ1-3; D is undetermined. This CDR3 is built from 16 residues. Germline V gene sequence: CDR1 SGHVS, CDR2 FNYEAQ. The V gene lost 2 bases and the J gene lost 2 bases, with 13 bases spanning the gap. The DNA of the CDR3 is TGTGCCAGCAGCTTAATAGACCTTCCGGCTGGAAACACCATATATTTT. It codes for CASSLIDLPAGNTIYF.

The chain employs TRBV7-9 and TRBJ2-5, with a possible D match to TRBD2 (6 bases). Germline CDR1 is SEHNR and CDR2 is FQNEAQ (reference sequence). The CDR3 has 17 residues. Trimming shortened V by 4 bases and J by 5 bases, and 23 bases separated the two germline ends. The CDR3 loop reads CASSSVGRLDRLETQYF. CDR3 coding DNA: TGTGCCAGCAGCTCAGTGGGACGACTAGATAGGCTGGAGACCCAGTACTTC.

This chain links TRBV7-8 with TRBJ2-7; a possible D gene is TRBD1 (6 bases). Trimming left V 1 base short and J 2 bases short, with 15 bases between. Germline lookup yields CDR1 SGHVS and CDR2 FQNEAQ. The CDR3 runs 16 residues. The CDR3 sequence is CASSLGSNRDPYEQYF. For the CDR3, the DNA is TGTGCCAGCAGCTTAGGGTCGAACAGGGACCCCTACGAGCAGTACTTC.

In its sample, this clonotype was seen a few times. V gene TRBV10-1 combines with J gene TRBJ2-7, with D possibly being TRBD2 (5 bases). With 3 bases removed from V and 7 bases from J, the gap between germline ends came to 16 bases. The CDR3 totals 14 residues. The germline CDR1 and CDR2 sequences are WNHNN and SYGVQD (reference sequence). This CDR3 is CASSDKRSRKEQYF. In DNA form, the CDR3 reads TGCGCCAGCAGTGATAAGCGGTCCCGCAAAGAGCAGTACTTC.

The rearrangement links TRBV15 to TRBJ1-4; D remains unclear. Germline V gene sequence: CDR1 LNHNV, CDR2 YYDKDF (reference sequence). The CDR3 is 16 amino acids. V dropped 0 bases and J dropped 0 bases, with 8 bases sitting between them. The CDR3 is CATSRDARATNEKLFF. CDR3 nucleotides: TGTGCCACCAGCAGAGATGCGAGAGCAACTAATGAAAAACTGTTTTTT.